This T cell receptor (beta chain) was retrieved from a study of T cells after yellow fever vaccination. Template-switching 5'RACE yielded the TCR cDNA; a universal primer site and UMIs were added in the process. Each CDR3 protein is one row after TCRdb ran MiXCR on the 5' RACE reads. The sample yields some 240,000 distinct CDR3 sequences, more than 3.5% seen once. V lost 4 bases and J lost 4, with 12 bases in between. CDR3 size: 13 residues. Germline CDR1 reads SQVTM; CDR2 reads ANQGSEA. This clonotype occurred many times. This rearrangement joins TRBV29-1 to TRBJ2-3; D is undetermined. This clonotype was sampled from a man aged 18 to 29 who received the YFV17D yellow fever vaccine. The material was PBMCs, obtained 15 days after the yellow fever booster vaccination. CDR3 DNA sequence: TGCAGCGTTGGCCGGAGAACTGCAGATACGCAGTATTTT. Protein sequence: CSVGRRTADTQYF.